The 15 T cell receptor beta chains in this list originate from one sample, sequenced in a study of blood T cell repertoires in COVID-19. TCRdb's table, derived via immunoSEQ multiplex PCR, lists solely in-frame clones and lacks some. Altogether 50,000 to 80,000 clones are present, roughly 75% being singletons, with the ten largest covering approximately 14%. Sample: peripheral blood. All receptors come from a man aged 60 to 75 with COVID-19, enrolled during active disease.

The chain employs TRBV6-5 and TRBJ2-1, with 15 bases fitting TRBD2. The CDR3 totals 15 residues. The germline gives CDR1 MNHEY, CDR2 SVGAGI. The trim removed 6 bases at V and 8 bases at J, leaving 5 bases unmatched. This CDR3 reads CASSGLAGGSDEQFF. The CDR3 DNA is TGTGCCAGCAGCGGACTAGCGGGAGGGTCTGATGAGCAGTTCTTC.

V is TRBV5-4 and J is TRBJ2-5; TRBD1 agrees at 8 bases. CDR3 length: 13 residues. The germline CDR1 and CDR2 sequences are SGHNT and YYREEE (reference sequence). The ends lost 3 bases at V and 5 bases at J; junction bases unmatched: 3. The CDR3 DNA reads TGTGCCAGCAGCTACAGGGGGGCGGAGACCCAGTACTTC. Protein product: CASSYRGAETQYF.

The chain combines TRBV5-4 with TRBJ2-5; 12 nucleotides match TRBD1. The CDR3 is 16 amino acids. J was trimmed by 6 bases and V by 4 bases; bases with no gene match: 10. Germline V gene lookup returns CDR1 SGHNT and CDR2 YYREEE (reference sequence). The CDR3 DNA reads TGTGCCAGCAGCCCCTCCGGGACAGGGGGCGGGAAGACCCAGTACTTC. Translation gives CASSPSGTGGGKTQYF.

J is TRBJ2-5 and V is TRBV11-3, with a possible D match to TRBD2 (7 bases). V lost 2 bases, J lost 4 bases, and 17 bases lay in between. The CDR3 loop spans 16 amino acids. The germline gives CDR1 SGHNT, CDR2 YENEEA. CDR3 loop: CASSLRRGAGRETQYF. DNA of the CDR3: TGTGCCAGCAGCTTAAGACGGGGGGCAGGGAGAGAGACCCAGTACTTC.

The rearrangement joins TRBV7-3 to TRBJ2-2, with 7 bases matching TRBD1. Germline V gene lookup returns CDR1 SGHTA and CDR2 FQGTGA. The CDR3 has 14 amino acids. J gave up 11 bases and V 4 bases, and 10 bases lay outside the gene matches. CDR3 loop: CASSSPSTGAELFF. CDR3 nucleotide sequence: TGTGCCAGCAGCTCCCCATCTACAGGGGCCGAGCTGTTTTTT.

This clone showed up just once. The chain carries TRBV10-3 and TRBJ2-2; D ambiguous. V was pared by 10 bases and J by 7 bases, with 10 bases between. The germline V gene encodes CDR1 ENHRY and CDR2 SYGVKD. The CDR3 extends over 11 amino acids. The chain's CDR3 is CATGLNGELFF. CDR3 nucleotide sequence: TGTGCCACCGGTCTTAACGGGGAGCTGTTTTTT.

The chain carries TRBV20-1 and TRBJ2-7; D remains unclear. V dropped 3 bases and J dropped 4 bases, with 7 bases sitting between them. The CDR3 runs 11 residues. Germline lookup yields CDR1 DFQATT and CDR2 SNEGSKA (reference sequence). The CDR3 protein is CSARGQYEQYF. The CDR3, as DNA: TGCAGTGCTAGGGGCCAATACGAGCAGTACTTC.

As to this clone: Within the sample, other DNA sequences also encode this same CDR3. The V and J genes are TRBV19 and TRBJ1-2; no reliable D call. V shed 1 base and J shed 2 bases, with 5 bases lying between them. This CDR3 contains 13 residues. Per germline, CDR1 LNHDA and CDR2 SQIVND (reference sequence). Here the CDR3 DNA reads TGTGCCAGTAGTATAGGTCGGAACTATGGCTACACCTTC. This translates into CASSIGRNYGYTF. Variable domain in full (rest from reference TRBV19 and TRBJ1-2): DGGITQSPKYLFRKEGQNVTLSCEQNLNHDAMYWYRQDPGQGLRLIYYSQIVNDFQKGDIAEGYSVSREKKESFPLTVTSAQKNPTAFYLCASSIGRNYGYTFGSGTRLTVV.

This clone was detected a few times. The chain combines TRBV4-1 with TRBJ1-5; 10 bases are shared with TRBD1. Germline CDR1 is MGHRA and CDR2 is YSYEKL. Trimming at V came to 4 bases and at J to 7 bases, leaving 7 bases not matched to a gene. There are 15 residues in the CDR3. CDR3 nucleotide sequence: TGCGCCAGCAGCCTTATCTGGACAGGGGGACAGCCCCAGCATTTT. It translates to CASSLIWTGGQPQHF.

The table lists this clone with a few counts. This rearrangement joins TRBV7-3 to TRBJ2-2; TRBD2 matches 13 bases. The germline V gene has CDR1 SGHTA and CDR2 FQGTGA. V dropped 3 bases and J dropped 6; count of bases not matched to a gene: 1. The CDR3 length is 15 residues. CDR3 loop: CASSFGLAGAGELFF. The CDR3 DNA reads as TGTGCCAGCAGCTTTGGACTAGCGGGAGCCGGGGAGCTGTTTTTT.

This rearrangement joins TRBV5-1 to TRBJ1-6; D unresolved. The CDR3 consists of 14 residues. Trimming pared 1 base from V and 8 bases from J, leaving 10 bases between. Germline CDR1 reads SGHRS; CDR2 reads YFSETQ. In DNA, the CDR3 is TGCGCCAGCAGCTTGCCAGTTCAAGATTCACCCCTCCACTTT. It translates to CASSLPVQDSPLHF.

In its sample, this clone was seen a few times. DNA for the CDR3: TGTGCCAGCAGTGAAGGGCGGCAGGGGAGGGCACCCCTCCACTTT. This gives the protein CASSEGRQGRAPLHF. V is TRBV2 and J is TRBJ1-6; perhaps TRBD1 as D (6 bases). The CDR3 spans 15 residues. The germline V gene has CDR1 SNHLY and CDR2 FYNNEI. The V gene lost 1 base and the J gene lost 11 bases, with 15 bases spanning the gap.

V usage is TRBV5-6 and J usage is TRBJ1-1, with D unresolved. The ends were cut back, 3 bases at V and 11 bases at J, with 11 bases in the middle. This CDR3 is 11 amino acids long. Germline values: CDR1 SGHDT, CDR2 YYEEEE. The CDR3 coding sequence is TGTGCCAGCAGCTCAGCGTCGAACGCTTTCTTT. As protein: CASSSASNAFF.

In DNA, the CDR3 is TGTGCCAGCAGTTCAGAAGAGACCCAGTACTTC. As protein: CASSSEETQYF. V and J are TRBV2 and TRBJ2-5; unclear D gene. CDR3 length: 11 residues. Trimming stripped 5 bases from V and 3 bases from J, with 4 bases between. Germline V gene lookup returns CDR1 SNHLY and CDR2 FYNNEI. The full variable domain, with the rest looked up from reference TRBV2 and TRBJ2-5, is EPEVTQTPSHQVTQMGQEVILRCVPISNHLYFYWYRQILGQKVEFLVSFYNNEISEKSEIFDDQFSVERPDGSNFTLKIRSTKLEDSAMYFCASSSEETQYFGPGTRLLVL.

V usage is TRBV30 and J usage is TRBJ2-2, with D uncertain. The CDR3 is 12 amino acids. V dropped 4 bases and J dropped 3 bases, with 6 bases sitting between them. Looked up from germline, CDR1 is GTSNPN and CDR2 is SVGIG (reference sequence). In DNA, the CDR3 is TGTGCCTGGAACGGTTACACCGGGGAGCTGTTTTTT. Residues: CAWNGYTGELFF.